One sample yielded the 21 T cell receptor beta chains listed below, sequenced in a study of T cell responses to AZD1222 COVID-19 vaccine. Profiling relied on immunoSEQ multiplex PCR, and the TCRdb table lists in-frame clones only, not all of them. The repertoire holds 90,000 to 130,000 clones, with 85% to 95% as singletons. The sample was peripheral blood, taken on day 0 of AZD1222 vaccination. The receptors here all came from an adult in good health.

The chain is built from TRBV4-1 and TRBJ2-1; D uncertain. The germline V and J ends were trimmed by 0 bases and 8 bases, with 8 bases remaining between them. This CDR3 is 13 amino acids long. CDR1 and CDR2 (germline): MGHRA, YSYEKL. CDR3 nucleotide sequence: TGCGCCAGCAGCCAAGATCTCTCCGATGAGCAGTTCTTC. Amino acids: CASSQDLSDEQFF.

This chain links TRBV18 with TRBJ2-7; D might be TRBD2 (6 bases). The CDR3 contains 13 residues. Germline V CDR1 and CDR2: KGHSH, LQKENI. Trimming shortened V by 8 bases and J by 7 bases, and 18 bases separated the two germline ends. CDR3 amino acids: CASQPGTAFEQYF. CDR3 coding DNA: TGTGCCAGCCAACCCGGGACTGCCTTTGAGCAGTACTTC.

In this sample, this clone turned up once. The chain uses TRBV12-3 or TRBV12-4 and TRBJ1-2; D uncertain. Trimming stripped 5 bases from V and 5 bases from J, with 12 bases between. This CDR3 has 13 residues. CDR3 coding DNA: TGTGCCAGCAGTCCCCGGGTGGGGTATGGCTACACCTTC. It yields the protein CASSPRVGYGYTF.

Note on this clone: Other DNA sequences in this specimen translate into the identical CDR3. V is TRBV2 and J is TRBJ2-7; perhaps TRBD2 as D (6 bases). V dropped 7 bases and J dropped 2 bases, with 9 bases sitting between them. CDR3 length: 12 amino acids. From germline, CDR1 is SNHLY and CDR2 FYNNEI. CDR3 in amino acids: CASIGGTYEQYF. In nucleotides, the CDR3 is TGTGCCAGCATAGGCGGGACCTACGAGCAGTACTTC.

The DNA of the CDR3 is TGTGCCAGCAGCCCAGCCGCAGGACAGTACAATGAGCAGTTCTTC. Translated, it gives CASSPAAGQYNEQFF. This chain connects TRBV28 to TRBJ2-1; D may be TRBD1 (6 bases). V lost 6 bases to trimming and J lost 4 bases, with 16 bases between them. The CDR3 is 15 amino acids. Germline assignment: CDR1 MDHEN and CDR2 SYDVKM.

The V gene is TRBV11-2, the J gene TRBJ1-1; 8 bases fit TRBD1. V shed 5 bases and J 6 bases; nucleotides not matched to a gene: 5. The V gene's germline CDR1 is SGHAT and CDR2 FQNNGV. The CDR3 is made up of 13 amino acids. The CDR3 DNA reads as TGTGCCAGCAGCCTCAGGGGGCGGGCTGAAGCTTTCTTT. Protein product: CASSLRGRAEAFF.

The chain's CDR3 is CASSQANRGLHEQFF. The CDR3 DNA follows: TGCGCCAGCAGCCAAGCTAACAGGGGATTGCATGAGCAGTTCTTC. J is TRBJ2-1 and V is TRBV4-1; 7 positions agree with TRBD1. V lost 1 base and J lost 8; bases outside the gene matches: 8. The germline V gene encodes CDR1 MGHRA and CDR2 YSYEKL. The CDR3 runs 15 residues.

The chain has TRBV29-1 and TRBJ2-7, with D tentatively TRBD2 (5 bases). In germline, CDR1 is SQVTM, CDR2 ANQGSEA. The CDR3 sequence is 12 residues long. V lost 7 bases, J lost 3 bases, and 13 bases lay in between. The CDR3 sequence: CSDSGINYEQYF. CDR3 bases: TGCAGCGACTCCGGGATCAACTACGAGCAGTACTTC.

This rearrangement joins TRBV19 to TRBJ1-6; tentatively, D is TRBD1 (6 bases). The CDR3 consists of 12 residues. V gave up 2 bases and J gave up 14 bases, with 10 bases separating them. Per germline, CDR1 LNHDA and CDR2 SQIVND (reference sequence). CDR3 nucleotides: TGTGCCAGTAGTATATCAGGGGAATCCCTCCACTTT. Translated: CASSISGESLHF.

V is TRBV18 and J is TRBJ1-4, with 8 bases fitting TRBD1. The V gene's germline CDR1 is KGHSH and CDR2 LQKENI. The CDR3 loop spans 18 amino acids. Trimming cost V 0 bases and J 6 bases; bases outside gene matches: 12. The CDR3: CASSPPRQGARTDEKLFF. Here the CDR3 DNA reads TGTGCCAGCTCACCACCGAGGCAGGGGGCGAGGACAGATGAAAAACTGTTTTTT.

This chain joins TRBV27 and TRBJ2-7, with a possible D match to TRBD1 (6 bases). The CDR3 runs to 15 residues. The germline V gene has CDR1 MNHEY and CDR2 SMNVEV (reference sequence). Trimming left V 4 bases short and J 5 bases short, with 18 bases between. The CDR3 region has the DNA TGTGCCAGCAGTTCATTACTACAGGGTTGGCACGAGCAGTACTTC. It encodes CASSSLLQGWHEQYF.

CDR3 bases: TGTGCCAGCAGCTCCCAGCCGGGGAGTGGCGGCTACACCTTC. Translating gives CASSSQPGSGGYTF. This chain links TRBV7-9 with TRBJ1-2; D is unclear. The ends were cut back, 4 bases at V and 8 bases at J, with 17 bases in the middle. CDR3 length: 14 amino acids. CDR1 is SEHNR and CDR2 is FQNEAQ in the germline V gene (reference sequence).

This clone was recorded a few times. J is TRBJ1-3 and V is TRBV4-2; 7 bases are a match to TRBD1. The V gene's germline CDR1 is LGHNA and CDR2 YNFKEQ. CDR3 length: 16 residues. V gave up 2 bases and J gave up 0 bases; unmatched junction bases: 4. CDR3 region: CASSQMTGLSGNTIYF. CDR3 in DNA: TGTGCCAGCAGCCAAATGACAGGGCTCTCTGGAAACACCATATATTTT.

This rearrangement joins TRBV4-1 to TRBJ1-5, with a possible D match to TRBD1 (6 bases). Per the germline V gene, CDR1 is MGHRA and CDR2 is YSYEKL. V lost 1 base to trimming and J lost 7 bases, with 14 bases between them. This CDR3 has 15 residues. The DNA of the CDR3 is TGCGCCAGCAGCCAAGTTGCAGGGGCTGGGCAGCCCCAGCATTTT. Translation gives CASSQVAGAGQPQHF.

Note on this clone: The same CDR3 arises from other DNA sequences in this sample as well. The rearrangement uses TRBV6-1 and TRBJ2-7; D might be TRBD1 or TRBD2, each matching 5 bases. CDR3 length equals 15 residues. Between the trimmed V and J ends, which lost 1 base and 0 bases, there was a span of 10 bases. CDR1 and CDR2 from the germline V gene are MNHNS and SASEGT. CDR3 sequence: CASSEGWGSSYEQYF. The CDR3 region has the DNA TGTGCCAGCAGTGAAGGGTGGGGGAGCTCCTACGAGCAGTACTTC.

The J gene is TRBJ2-3, the V gene TRBV29-1; D not certain. The germline V gene encodes CDR1 SQVTM and CDR2 ANQGSEA. Trimming took 4 bases from V and 2 from J, leaving 13 bases between them. The CDR3 is 14 residues long. CDR3 protein: CSVASEFDTDTQYF. The CDR3 DNA reads TGCAGCGTTGCCAGCGAATTCGACACAGATACGCAGTATTTT.

The chain joins TRBV30 to TRBJ1-2; no firm D call. CDR1 and CDR2 (germline): GTSNPN, SVGIG (reference sequence). The CDR3 consists of 14 residues. Trimming shortened V by 0 bases and J by 3 bases, and 11 bases separated the two germline ends. CDR3 sequence: CAWSVLPTYYGYTF. The CDR3 DNA sequence: TGTGCCTGGAGTGTATTGCCGACGTACTATGGCTACACCTTC.

The chain carries TRBV28 and TRBJ1-1; D might be TRBD1 (5 bases). The length of the CDR3 is 12 residues. V lost 7 bases, J lost 3 bases, and 9 bases lay in between. The germline gives CDR1 MDHEN, CDR2 SYDVKM. CDR3 residues: CASIGDHTEAFF. DNA of the CDR3: TGTGCCAGCATCGGGGACCACACTGAAGCTTTCTTT. The whole variable domain, remainder taken from reference TRBV28 and TRBJ1-1, is DVKVTQSSRYLVKRTGEKVFLECVQDMDHENMFWYRQDPGLGLRLIYFSYDVKMKEKGDIPEGYSVSREKKERFSLILESASTNQTSMYLCASIGDHTEAFFGQGTRLTVV.

The chain is built from TRBV30 and TRBJ2-7; 11 bases align to TRBD1. Germline assignment: CDR1 GTSNPN and CDR2 SVGIG (reference sequence). The CDR3 consists of 13 residues. V trimming: 3 bases; J trimming: 4 bases; junction bases outside the gene matches: 2. CDR3 nucleotide sequence: TGTGCCTGGAGGGACAGGGGGCGGTACGAGCAGTACTTC. Its translation is CAWRDRGRYEQYF.

The V and J genes are TRBV3-1 (or the pseudogene TRBV3-2) and TRBJ2-7, with TRBD2 matching over 7 bases. CDR1 and CDR2 from the germline V gene are LGHDT and YNNKEL (reference sequence). With V trimmed by 1 base and J by 2 bases, 2 bases remained unmatched. The CDR3 consists of 14 residues. CDR3 sequence reads: CASSQAGGPYEQYF. The CDR3 region has the DNA TGTGCCAGCAGCCAAGCGGGGGGTCCCTACGAGCAGTACTTC.

This chain joins TRBV7-9 and TRBJ1-5, with 7 bases matching TRBD1. Germline values: CDR1 SEHNR, CDR2 FQNEAQ (reference sequence). The CDR3 totals 15 residues. Trimming took 1 base from V and 6 from J; bases not matched to a gene: 6. CDR3 sequence (DNA): TGTGCCAGCAGCTTAGACGGGACAGCGGGTCAGCCCCAGCATTTT. Protein sequence: CASSLDGTAGQPQHF.